The rows below give T cell receptor beta chains drawn from one sample of a study of shared clonotypes between healthy human individuals. Only in-frame clones appear in the TCRdb table, and some are missing; sequencing was by immunoSEQ multiplex PCR. The data contain fewer than 3 million clones, 85% to 95% of them singletons. Sample: naive CD4+ T cells from PBMCs. These receptors all come from a man aged 18 to 29 in good health. Some clones in this sample may be carry-over from other donors' samples. The CDR3 runs from the conserved cysteine through the conserved F or W. A D gene is named only where the DNA matches it firmly. Size is omitted from some rows. Given values are once, few, many or a class for expanded clones.

v_gene: TRBV25-1; d_gene: -; abundance: -; j_gene: TRBJ2-3; CDR3nt: TGTGCCAGCAGTGAATTACCAGATACGCAGTATTTT; CDR3aa: CASSELPDTQYF
v_gene: TRBV11-2; d_gene: -; abundance: few; j_gene: TRBJ1-5; CDR3nt: TGTGCCAGCAGCTTAGACAGTAATCAGCCCCAGCATTTT; CDR3aa: CASSLDSNQPQHF
v_gene: TRBV28; d_gene: -; abundance: -; j_gene: TRBJ1-4; CDR3nt: TGTGCCAGCAGTCCATACAGGGTGCGGGTTGAAAAACTGTTTTTT; CDR3aa: CASSPYRVRVEKLFF
v_gene: TRBV5-1; d_gene: -; abundance: -; j_gene: TRBJ1-1; CDR3nt: TGCGCCAGCAGCCGCACTCCCGGCCAGTCCTCGGGCACTGAAGCTTTCTTT; CDR3aa: CASSRTPGQSSGTEAFF
v_gene: TRBV7-6; d_gene: TRBD1; abundance: -; j_gene: TRBJ2-5; CDR3nt: TGTGCCAGCAGCTTGACAGGGAGCGAGACCCAGTACTTC; CDR3aa: CASSLTGSETQYF
v_gene: TRBV6-1; d_gene: -; abundance: once; j_gene: TRBJ1-2; CDR3nt: TGTGCCAGCAGTGCTGTTTTAAACTATGGCTACACCTTC; CDR3aa: CASSAVLNYGYTF
v_gene: TRBV28; d_gene: -; abundance: few; j_gene: TRBJ1-5; CDR3nt: TGTGCCAGCAGGGGACGGACTTATCAGCCCCAGCATTTT; CDR3aa: CASRGRTYQPQHF
v_gene: TRBV10-3; d_gene: TRBD2; abundance: -; j_gene: TRBJ2-1; CDR3nt: TGTGCCATCAGTGAGTCGAGCGGGAGCTCCTACAATGAGCAGTTCTTC; CDR3aa: CAISESSGSSYNEQFF
v_gene: TRBV28; d_gene: -; abundance: -; j_gene: TRBJ1-5; CDR3nt: TGTGCCAGCAGTACTCAGGGGCAGCCCCAGCATTTT; CDR3aa: CASSTQGQPQHF
v_gene: TRBV30; d_gene: -; abundance: -; j_gene: TRBJ2-1; CDR3nt: TGTGCCTGGAGGACCGGGCCAGCCTACAATGAGCAGTTCTTC; CDR3aa: CAWRTGPAYNEQFF
v_gene: TRBV5-4; d_gene: -; abundance: -; j_gene: TRBJ2-7; CDR3nt: TGTGCCAGCAGCTCTGACTACTACGAGCAGTACTTC; CDR3aa: CASSSDYYEQYF
v_gene: TRBV28; d_gene: TRBD2; abundance: -; j_gene: TRBJ2-1; CDR3nt: TGTGCCAGCAGCACACCCGGGACTAGCGGGAGTGAAGAGCAGTTCTTC; CDR3aa: CASSTPGTSGSEEQFF
v_gene: TRBV28; d_gene: -; abundance: -; j_gene: TRBJ1-4; CDR3nt: TGTGCCAGCAGTTCTCCGGGAGAAAAACTGTTTTTT; CDR3aa: CASSSPGEKLFF
v_gene: TRBV5-1; d_gene: -; abundance: -; j_gene: TRBJ2-7; CDR3nt: TGCGCCAGCAGCGAAATTATCGGGTACGAGCAGTACTTC; CDR3aa: CASSEIIGYEQYF
v_gene: TRBV28; d_gene: TRBD2; abundance: -; j_gene: TRBJ2-1; CDR3nt: TGTGCCACCTCGGCGGGAGGCTCCTACAATGAGCAGTTCTTC; CDR3aa: CATSAGGSYNEQFF
v_gene: TRBV5-1; d_gene: -; abundance: -; j_gene: TRBJ1-4; CDR3nt: TGCGCCAGCAGCATGGTCGGGGCTAGTAATGAAAAACTGTTTTTT; CDR3aa: CASSMVGASNEKLFF
v_gene: TRBV7-8; d_gene: TRBD2; abundance: once; j_gene: TRBJ2-1; CDR3nt: TGTGCCAGCAGCTCCCCGGGACTAGCGGGAGGGAGGATCAGCCCCTACAATGAGCAGTTCTTC; CDR3aa: CASSSPGLAGGRISPYNEQFF
v_gene: TRBV18; d_gene: -; abundance: -; j_gene: TRBJ1-5; CDR3nt: TGTGCCAGCTCACGGGATTCCAATCAGCCCCAGCATTTT; CDR3aa: CASSRDSNQPQHF
v_gene: TRBV5-5; d_gene: -; abundance: few; j_gene: TRBJ2-7; CDR3nt: TGTGCCAGCAGCTTGGCAGGAACTAGTTCCTACGAGCAGTACTTC; CDR3aa: CASSLAGTSSYEQYF
v_gene: TRBV28; d_gene: TRBD1; abundance: -; j_gene: TRBJ1-5; CDR3nt: TGTGCCAGCAGAAGGACAGGGCCTAGCAATCAGCCCCAGCATTTT; CDR3aa: CASRRTGPSNQPQHF
v_gene: TRBV28; d_gene: -; abundance: -; j_gene: TRBJ2-7; CDR3nt: TGTGCCAGCAGGGACGGGCAGAGCTCCTACGAGCAGTACTTC; CDR3aa: CASRDGQSSYEQYF
v_gene: TRBV19; d_gene: -; abundance: -; j_gene: TRBJ1-5; CDR3nt: TGTGCCAGTAGTACTCCGCGGACAGTAGGAAATCAGCCCCAGCATTTT; CDR3aa: CASSTPRTVGNQPQHF
v_gene: TRBV28; d_gene: TRBD1; abundance: -; j_gene: TRBJ1-2; CDR3nt: TGTGCCAGCAGTTTATACCAGGGGGCGGGAGCTAACTATGGCTACACCTTC; CDR3aa: CASSLYQGAGANYGYTF
v_gene: TRBV6-1; d_gene: TRBD1; abundance: once; j_gene: TRBJ1-4; CDR3nt: TGTGCCAGCGAGCGTGGGACAGGGAGGGAAAAACTGTTTTTT; CDR3aa: CASERGTGREKLFF
v_gene: TRBV5-4; d_gene: -; abundance: -; j_gene: TRBJ1-4; CDR3nt: TGTGCCAGCAGCTTTGAAGGCCTTAATGAAAAACTGTTTTTT; CDR3aa: CASSFEGLNEKLFF
v_gene: TRBV10-3; d_gene: TRBD2; abundance: -; j_gene: TRBJ2-3; CDR3nt: TGTGCCATCAGTGAGGGACTAGGAAGTACGGATACGCAGTATTTT; CDR3aa: CAISEGLGSTDTQYF
v_gene: TRBV5-1; d_gene: -; abundance: -; j_gene: TRBJ2-7; CDR3nt: TGCGCCAGCAGCTTGGCGGGCGCCCAAATGGTTAGCGAGCAGTACTTC; CDR3aa: CASSLAGAQMVSEQYF
v_gene: TRBV11-3; d_gene: -; abundance: -; j_gene: TRBJ2-1; CDR3nt: TGTGCCAGCAGCCCGGCCGGGACTCTATCCTACAATGAGCAGTTCTTC; CDR3aa: CASSPAGTLSYNEQFF
v_gene: TRBV7-3; d_gene: TRBD2; abundance: -; j_gene: TRBJ2-1; CDR3nt: TGTGCCAGCAGCTTCCAAGCGGGAGGGCCTTATGAGCAGTTCTTC; CDR3aa: CASSFQAGGPYEQFF
v_gene: TRBV5-1; d_gene: -; abundance: -; j_gene: TRBJ1-1; CDR3nt: TGCGCCAGCAGCTTGGTGTTAGGAGGGGAAGCTTTCTTT; CDR3aa: CASSLVLGGEAFF
v_gene: TRBV5-1; d_gene: -; abundance: -; j_gene: TRBJ2-3; CDR3nt: TGCGCCAGCAGCTTGGGGGCCCTGGGGGTAGATACGCAGTATTTT; CDR3aa: CASSLGALGVDTQYF
v_gene: TRBV4-3; d_gene: -; abundance: few; j_gene: TRBJ1-5; CDR3nt: TGCGCCAGCAGCCAAGACCCAACCCAGCCCCAGCATTTT; CDR3aa: CASSQDPTQPQHF
v_gene: TRBV28; d_gene: -; abundance: once; j_gene: TRBJ2-1; CDR3nt: TGTGCCAGCAGTTTGGGACCGGGCCCGTACAATGAGCAGTTCTTC; CDR3aa: CASSLGPGPYNEQFF
v_gene: TRBV6-4; d_gene: -; abundance: -; j_gene: TRBJ2-7; CDR3nt: TGTGCCAGCAGTGATGATCAGGAACCAACGTCCTACGAGCAGTACTTC; CDR3aa: CASSDDQEPTSYEQYF
v_gene: TRBV5-4; d_gene: TRBD1; abundance: -; j_gene: TRBJ2-7; CDR3nt: TGTGCCAGCAGCGTGGGACAGGGTGCCTACGAGCAGTACTTC; CDR3aa: CASSVGQGAYEQYF
v_gene: TRBV30; d_gene: -; abundance: -; j_gene: TRBJ2-7; CDR3nt: TGTGCCTGGAGTGGCCGCCAGGGGATGGGCGAGCAGTACTTC; CDR3aa: CAWSGRQGMGEQYF
v_gene: TRBV15; d_gene: -; abundance: -; j_gene: TRBJ2-5; CDR3nt: TGTGCCACCAGCAGAGATCGGACGGCCACGGGAGAGACCCAGTACTTC; CDR3aa: CATSRDRTATGETQYF
v_gene: TRBV7-6; d_gene: TRBD1; abundance: -; j_gene: TRBJ1-1; CDR3nt: TGTGCCAGCAGCTCACCGACAGGGTCGACCTCCCCTAAGAACACTGAAGCTTTCTTT; CDR3aa: CASSSPTGSTSPKNTEAFF
v_gene: TRBV29-1; d_gene: TRBD1; abundance: -; j_gene: TRBJ2-7; CDR3nt: TGCAGCGTTCTCCGGGACAGGGGGCTCCACGAGCAGTACTTC; CDR3aa: CSVLRDRGLHEQYF
v_gene: TRBV7-9; d_gene: -; abundance: -; j_gene: TRBJ2-5; CDR3nt: TGTGCCAGCAGCTTGGCGCAAGAGACCCAGTACTTC; CDR3aa: CASSLAQETQYF
v_gene: TRBV5-1; d_gene: -; abundance: -; j_gene: TRBJ2-5; CDR3nt: TGCGCCAGTAGGGGGGACGGCGTGGAGACCCAGTACTTC; CDR3aa: CASRGDGVETQYF
v_gene: TRBV5-4; d_gene: -; abundance: -; j_gene: TRBJ2-5; CDR3nt: TGTGCCAGCAGCAAACGGGGACAAGAGACCCAGTACTTC; CDR3aa: CASSKRGQETQYF
v_gene: TRBV5-4; d_gene: TRBD2; abundance: -; j_gene: TRBJ2-3; CDR3nt: TGTGCCAGCAGCGTGACTAGCGGAGACACAGATACGCAGTATTTT; CDR3aa: CASSVTSGDTDTQYF
v_gene: TRBV5-1; d_gene: -; abundance: -; j_gene: TRBJ2-1; CDR3nt: TGCGCCAGCAGCCCCGCACAGGGGGGGCTCATAAATGAGCAGTTCTTC; CDR3aa: CASSPAQGGLINEQFF
v_gene: TRBV19; d_gene: -; abundance: -; j_gene: TRBJ2-1; CDR3nt: TGTGCCAGTAGTACGGGAGTCACGAAAAATGAGCAGTTCTTC; CDR3aa: CASSTGVTKNEQFF
v_gene: TRBV16; d_gene: -; abundance: -; j_gene: TRBJ1-4; CDR3nt: TGTGCCAGCAGCCCAATGGTGGGGGAGGCTGAAAAACTGTTTTTT; CDR3aa: CASSPMVGEAEKLFF
v_gene: TRBV5-1; d_gene: -; abundance: once; j_gene: TRBJ2-3; CDR3nt: TGCGTCAGCAGGCTCGGGCGGAGCACAGATACGCAGTATTTT; CDR3aa: CVSRLGRSTDTQYF
v_gene: TRBV9; d_gene: -; abundance: -; j_gene: TRBJ2-1; CDR3nt: TGTGCCAGCAGCGTAGGAGTTGGCGGCAATGAGCAGTTCTTC; CDR3aa: CASSVGVGGNEQFF
v_gene: TRBV7-2; d_gene: -; abundance: -; j_gene: TRBJ2-1; CDR3nt: TGTGCCAGCAGCCGAGGACTACACAATGAGCAGTTCTTC; CDR3aa: CASSRGLHNEQFF
v_gene: TRBV19; d_gene: TRBD2; abundance: -; j_gene: TRBJ2-2; CDR3nt: TGTGCCAGTAGTATGCTCGGACTAGCGGAGAGGTACACCGGGGAGCTGTTTTTT; CDR3aa: CASSMLGLAERYTGELFF
v_gene: TRBV28; d_gene: -; abundance: -; j_gene: TRBJ2-7; CDR3nt: TGTGCCAGCAGGGGAACCCCGGGAGTCCGCGAGCAGTACTTC; CDR3aa: CASRGTPGVREQYF